Listed here is a single T cell receptor beta chain. Its antigen is still unknown. These data are taken from a study of T-cell reconstitution after alpha-beta-depleted transplantation in children. The study, taken as a whole, reports: Recipient T cells and thymic progenitors that survived gave rise to the high TCRbeta diversity observed at day 60 in some patients. T-cell numbers and diversity one year post-transplant derived largely from freshly generated T cells. The study reportedly traced alpha-beta T cells about two months after transplant to several hundred expanded graft clones.

J was trimmed by 7 bases and V by 1 base; bases with no gene match: 1. Germline V CDR1 and CDR2: LNHDA, SQIVND (reference sequence). CDR3 length: 14 residues. Unique molecular identifiers were incorporated during preparation of the TCRbeta library. MiXCR was run by TCRdb on the PCR reads, yielding one entry per CDR3 protein. The table lists a few hundred thousand distinct CDR3 sequences, approximately 23% of them singletons. This rearrangement joins TRBV19 to TRBJ1-5, with 10 bases aligning to TRBD1. The sequence was collected from a male patient younger than 18 who had a stem cell transplant for acute lymphoblastic leukemia, so the T cells may come from the graft donor. This material consisted of PBMCs, mostly from graft donor cells, taken 180 days after TCRalphabeta/CD19-depleted stem cell transplant. The CDR3 loop reads CASSIGQGAQPQHF. In DNA, the CDR3 is TGTGCCAGTAGTATAGGACAGGGGGCCCAGCCCCAGCATTTT. Using reference TRBV19 and TRBJ1-5 for the parts outside the CDR3, the full variable domain is DGGITQSPKYLFRKEGQNVTLSCEQNLNHDAMYWYRQDPGQGLRLIYYSQIVNDFQKGDIAEGYSVSREKKESFPLTVTSAQKNPTAFYLCASSIGQGAQPQHFGDGTRLSIL.